One sample yielded the 24 T cell receptor beta chains listed below, sequenced in a study of a mutant IDH1 vaccine in newly diagnosed glioma. Time point denoted: baseline, week 1 (first vaccination visit). The treatment was: pre-vaccination baseline after standard-of-care therapy. Produced via immunoSEQ multiplex PCR; TCRdb's table is partial and in-frame only. The table includes around 60,000 clones, around 92% detected once. The specimen comprised PBMCs, sampled from a glioma patient treated with radiotherapy, temozolomide or both. The origin of the receptors is a man between 45 and 60 years old with glioma.

This clone turned up a few times. V gene TRBV2 combines with J gene TRBJ1-5; the match to TRBD1 covers 9 bases. The CDR3 consists of 14 residues. CDR1 and CDR2 from the germline V gene are SNHLY and FYNNEI. Trimming removed 4 bases from V and 5 bases from J; junction bases left unmatched: 3. The CDR3 DNA sequence: TGTGCCAGCAGTGGGAGGACAGGGGATCAGCCCCAGCATTTT. Its protein is CASSGRTGDQPQHF.

The genes are TRBV5-4 and TRBJ1-2; unclear D gene. The V and J ends lost 3 bases and 2 bases respectively, with 11 bases between them. CDR3 length: 14 amino acids. The V gene's germline CDR1 is SGHNT and CDR2 YYREEE (reference sequence). The CDR3 region has the DNA TGTGCCAGCAGCTCAGTAGGTTCGAACTATGGCTACACCTTC. This sequence encodes CASSSVGSNYGYTF. The whole variable domain, filled in from reference TRBV5-4 and TRBJ1-2, reads ETGVTQSPTHLIKTRGQQVTLRCSSQSGHNTVSWYQQALGQGPQFIFQYYREEENGRGNFPPRFSGLQFPNYSSELNVNALELDDSALYLCASSSVGSNYGYTFGSGTRLTVV.

This clone was counted only a few times. This rearrangement joins TRBV9 to TRBJ2-3, with D unresolved. CDR1 SGDLS and CDR2 YYNGEE come from the germline V gene. Trimming removed 4 bases from V and 9 bases from J, with 15 bases in between. The CDR3 consists of 13 residues. The CDR3 loop is CASSSRTDQTQYF. The CDR3 DNA sequence: TGTGCCAGCAGCTCCAGGACGGACCAGACGCAGTATTTT.

The chain carries TRBV5-4 and TRBJ1-4; 10 bases map to TRBD1. Unmatched junction bases numbered 1, after V lost 0 bases and J lost 5 bases. The CDR3 length is 15 residues. The germline gives CDR1 SGHNT, CDR2 YYREEE (reference sequence). CDR3 sequence: CASSLGGQGNEKLFF. CDR3 in DNA: TGTGCCAGCAGCTTGGGGGGACAGGGGAATGAAAAACTGTTTTTT.

This clone came up once. This chain connects TRBV29-1 to TRBJ1-2; the match to TRBD1 covers 8 bases. This CDR3 has 13 residues. CDR1 is SQVTM, CDR2 ANQGSEA, per germline. V gave up 5 bases and J gave up 4 bases; unmatched junction bases: 6. CDR3 loop: CSVSQGVGYGYTF. In nucleotides, the CDR3 is TGCAGCGTTTCACAGGGGGTTGGCTATGGCTACACCTTC.

The chain recombines TRBV7-9 with TRBJ1-4; D not certain. Germline V gives CDR1 SEHNR, CDR2 FQNEAQ (reference sequence). Trimming stripped 1 base from V and 8 bases from J, with 5 bases between. This CDR3 is built from 12 residues. DNA for the CDR3: TGTGCCAGCAGCTTAGTTGTGGAAAAACTGTTTTTT. Translating it yields CASSLVVEKLFF.

DNA for the CDR3: TGTGCCAGCAGCTCTGAGACAGGGGGAGCTTCACCCCTCCACTTT. This codes for CASSSETGGASPLHF. This chain joins TRBV7-9 and TRBJ1-6; TRBD1 matches at 9 bases. Germline assignment: CDR1 SEHNR and CDR2 FQNEAQ (reference sequence). The V gene end was trimmed by 4 bases and the J gene end by 9 bases; junction bases not matched to a gene: 7. This CDR3 is 15 amino acids long.

The chain has TRBV30 and TRBJ1-2; D might be TRBD1 (5 bases). This CDR3 comprises 16 residues. Trimming removed 0 bases from V and 1 base from J, with 15 bases in between. Germline-derived CDR1 and CDR2 are GTSNPN and SVGIG (reference sequence). The CDR3 loop reads CAWSVRYRGGNYGYTF. The CDR3, as DNA: TGTGCCTGGAGTGTACGGTATCGGGGGGGTAACTATGGCTACACCTTC.

CDR3 DNA: TGTGCCATCAAGGGGCGGGAGGGTACCTACAATGAGCAGTTCTTC. Protein: CAIKGREGTYNEQFF. The rearrangement links TRBV10-3 to TRBJ2-1, with 9 bases that match TRBD2. Trimming removed 7 bases from V and 2 bases from J; junction bases left unmatched: 6. The CDR3 consists of 15 residues. From germline, CDR1 is ENHRY and CDR2 SYGVKD.

The V call is TRBV2, the J call TRBJ1-3; D is unclear. Trimming shortened V by 3 bases and J by 4 bases, and 13 bases separated the two germline ends. The CDR3 is 15 residues long. Germline lookup yields CDR1 SNHLY and CDR2 FYNNEI. CDR3 coding DNA: TGTGCCAGCAGTGAGGACGGGCTCGTCGGAAACACCATATATTTT. Translating it yields CASSEDGLVGNTIYF.

The gene calls are TRBV2 and TRBJ1-5; D is unresolved. Trimming removed 5 bases from V and 3 bases from J, with 11 bases in between. In germline, CDR1 is SNHLY, CDR2 FYNNEI. The CDR3 runs 14 residues. CDR3 loop: CASSPWGINQPQHF. The DNA for the CDR3 is TGTGCCAGCAGTCCTTGGGGTATCAATCAGCCCCAGCATTTT.

V gene TRBV5-6 combines with J gene TRBJ1-3, with D hard to call. The ends were cut back, 0 bases at V and 0 bases at J, with 7 bases in the middle. The germline CDR1 and CDR2 sequences are SGHDT and YYEEEE. This CDR3 has 15 amino acids. The DNA for the CDR3 is TGTGCCAGCAGCTTGGGAGCCTTCTCTGGAAACACCATATATTTT. It codes for CASSLGAFSGNTIYF.

The chain combines TRBV6-5 with TRBJ1-1; D unresolved. The V end lost 6 bases, the J end lost 10 bases, and 12 bases lay between the germline ends. Germline V gene lookup returns CDR1 MNHEY and CDR2 SVGAGI. This CDR3 is 11 amino acids long. The CDR3 sequence is CASRGPGLAFF. The CDR3 bases are TGTGCCAGCAGGGGTCCGGGGTTAGCTTTCTTT.

The V call is TRBV16, the J call TRBJ1-5; tentative D call: TRBD1 (5 bases). In germline, CDR1 is KGHSY, CDR2 FQNENV. The CDR3 contains 15 residues. Between the trimmed V and J ends, which lost 0 bases and 9 bases, there was a span of 15 bases. The CDR3 DNA reads TGTGCCAGCAGCCAATCAGGGGCAGGGAGATGGCCCCAGCATTTT. Its translation is CASSQSGAGRWPQHF. Variable domain in full (rest from reference TRBV16 and TRBJ1-5): GEEVAQTPKHLVRGEGQKAKLYCAPIKGHSYVFWYQQVLKNEFKFLISFQNENVFDETGMPKERFSAKCLPNSPCSLEIQATKLEDSAVYFCASSQSGAGRWPQHFGDGTRLSIL.

This clone has only one observation. V gene TRBV29-1 combines with J gene TRBJ2-7; D remains unclear. Trimming took 4 bases from V and 2 from J, leaving 12 bases between them. Germline V gene sequence: CDR1 SQVTM, CDR2 ANQGSEA. The CDR3 sequence is 13 residues long. The CDR3: CSVGYGVAYEQYF. The CDR3 DNA sequence: TGCAGCGTTGGATACGGCGTGGCCTACGAGCAGTACTTC.

CDR3 residues: CASSQSGSVQETQYF. The DNA of the CDR3 is TGCGCCAGCAGCCAATCCGGATCGGTCCAAGAGACCCAGTACTTC. This sequence joins TRBV4-3 and TRBJ2-5; D remains ambiguous. The CDR3 is 15 amino acids. Germline values: CDR1 LGHNA, CDR2 YSLEER. V lost 2 bases, J lost 1 base, and 11 bases lay in between.

This clone was picked up one time. This rearrangement joins TRBV4-2 to TRBJ1-4, with TRBD1 as a possible D gene (6 bases). Trimming removed 2 bases at V and 8 bases at J, with 21 bases between. The CDR3 sequence is 17 residues long. Germline V gives CDR1 LGHNA, CDR2 YNFKEQ. The CDR3 nucleotides are TGTGCCAGCAGCCAATACGGGGACACCCGAGCGGGGGAAAAACTGTTTTTT. Protein sequence: CASSQYGDTRAGEKLFF.

The CDR3 here is CASRGVGEKLFF. The CDR3 DNA sequence: TGTGCCAGCAGGGGGGTGGGTGAAAAACTGTTTTTT. V and J are TRBV6-5 and TRBJ1-4; tentatively, D is TRBD1 (5 bases). V was shortened by 6 bases and J by 7 bases, with 9 bases between the two germline ends. The CDR3 totals 12 residues. Germline V gene sequence: CDR1 MNHEY, CDR2 SVGAGI.

V is TRBV11-3 and J is TRBJ2-2; 8 bases map to TRBD2. The CDR3 length is 16 residues. CDR1 is SGHNT and CDR2 is YENEEA in the germline V gene. With V trimmed by 5 bases and J by 0 bases, 5 bases remained unmatched. The CDR3 here is CASSPREGANTGELFF. The DNA of the CDR3 is TGTGCCAGCAGCCCCCGGGAGGGGGCGAACACCGGGGAGCTGTTTTTT.

The rearrangement links TRBV2 to TRBJ1-2, with D possibly matching TRBD1 (5 bases). The germline CDR1 and CDR2 sequences are SNHLY and FYNNEI. CDR3 size: 12 residues. The V end lost 2 bases, the J end lost 7 bases, and 8 bases lay between the germline ends. The CDR3: CASSEQGFGYTF. The DNA of the CDR3 is TGTGCCAGCAGTGAACAGGGCTTTGGCTACACCTTC.

This chain joins TRBV2 and TRBJ1-5, with D possibly being TRBD1 (6 bases). The germline V gene encodes CDR1 SNHLY and CDR2 FYNNEI. Trimming removed 6 bases from V and 0 bases from J, with 15 bases in between. This CDR3 spans 16 amino acids. CDR3 protein: CASSEGGYPSNQPQHF. The CDR3 nucleotides read TGTGCCAGCAGCGAGGGGGGCTATCCTAGCAATCAGCCCCAGCATTTT.

The chain employs TRBV19 and TRBJ1-5, with TRBD1 matching 7 bases. This CDR3 is built from 15 residues. Germline CDR1 LNHDA, CDR2 SQIVND (reference sequence). Trimming removed 9 bases from V and 6 bases from J; junction bases left unmatched: 14. CDR3 residues: CASATGAHPSQPQHF. The DNA of the CDR3 is TGTGCCAGCGCTACAGGGGCCCATCCTTCTCAGCCCCAGCATTTT.

The chain recombines TRBV28 with TRBJ2-1; no firm D call. From germline, CDR1 is MDHEN and CDR2 SYDVKM. The CDR3 spans 12 residues. V lost 5 bases, J lost 12 bases, and 14 bases lay in between. This CDR3 reads CASSPRVSGQFF. The CDR3 DNA reads as TGTGCCAGCAGTCCCCGGGTCTCGGGGCAGTTCTTC.

In this sample, this clone turned up a few times. The chain recombines TRBV5-1 with TRBJ2-5, with TRBD2 matching over 7 bases. Germline lookup yields CDR1 SGHRS and CDR2 YFSETQ. This CDR3 comprises 18 residues. Losses at the gene ends were 3 bases for V and 0 bases for J; bases not matched to a gene: 14. The CDR3 DNA sequence: TGCGCCAGCAGCTCACCCCCAAGGGGAAGCGGGGACCAAGAGACCCAGTACTTC. Residues: CASSSPPRGSGDQETQYF.